A selection of T cell receptor beta chains follows, all from one sample in a study of naive and memory T cell subsets. TCRdb recomputed calls from the UMI-ligation and nested PCR reads with MiXCR, one row per CDR3 protein. This sample yields 15,000 to 20,000 distinct CDR3 sequences, of which 8.5% to 9.5% are seen a single time; about 21% belongs to the top ten. Sequenced sample: central memory CD8+ T cells from blood. Receptors originate from a human donor in good health. Both conserved end residues are part of each CDR3. A D gene is named only where the DNA matches it firmly. Expanded clones get a size class; other rows say once, few or many, or leave the size out.

abundance: few
v_gene: TRBV5-4
d_gene: TRBD1
j_gene: TRBJ2-1
CDR3nt: TGTGCCAGCAGCCGGACGACAGGGGCCCCCTACAATGAGCAGTTCTTC
CDR3aa: CASSRTTGAPYNEQFF

abundance: -
v_gene: TRBV6-1
d_gene: -
j_gene: TRBJ1-5
CDR3nt: TGTGCCAGCTGGGGTGGCTCCCTTAATCAGCCCCAGCATTTT
CDR3aa: CASWGGSLNQPQHF

abundance: many
v_gene: TRBV4-2
d_gene: TRBD2
j_gene: TRBJ2-1
CDR3nt: TGTGCCAGCAGCCAATATATTCGGCTAGCGGGAGTGTCCTACAATGAGCAGTTCTTC
CDR3aa: CASSQYIRLAGVSYNEQFF

abundance: many
v_gene: TRBV9
d_gene: -
j_gene: TRBJ2-1
CDR3nt: TGTGCCAGCAGCGTATCGGGGACGGCCAACTCCTACAATGAGCAGTTCTTC
CDR3aa: CASSVSGTANSYNEQFF

abundance: -
v_gene: TRBV7-6
d_gene: -
j_gene: TRBJ1-1
CDR3nt: TGTGCCAGCAGCTTTCAACTGGGACAGAACACTGAAGCTTTCTTT
CDR3aa: CASSFQLGQNTEAFF

abundance: many
v_gene: TRBV7-9
d_gene: -
j_gene: TRBJ1-3
CDR3nt: TGTGCCAGCAGCTTAGCGATGGTTGAGGACGCAGCCATGAACTCTGGAAACACCATATATTTT
CDR3aa: CASSLAMVEDAAMNSGNTIYF

abundance: few
v_gene: TRBV3-1
d_gene: TRBD1
j_gene: TRBJ2-3
CDR3nt: TGTGCCAGCAGAACCGGGACAGGTGACACAGATACGCAGTATTTT
CDR3aa: CASRTGTGDTDTQYF

abundance: many
v_gene: TRBV4-2
d_gene: TRBD1
j_gene: TRBJ2-7
CDR3nt: TGTGCCAGCAGCCAGGAGGACAGGGGTTACTCTTACGAGCAGTACTTC
CDR3aa: CASSQEDRGYSYEQYF

abundance: few
v_gene: TRBV19
d_gene: -
j_gene: TRBJ2-1
CDR3nt: TGTGCCAGTAGTTTTGGTCCGCTGCAGTTCTTC
CDR3aa: CASSFGPLQFF

abundance: few
v_gene: TRBV29-1
d_gene: -
j_gene: TRBJ2-5
CDR3nt: TGCAGCGTTGAAGATAGGGCAGAAAAAGAGACCCAGTACTTC
CDR3aa: CSVEDRAEKETQYF

abundance: many
v_gene: TRBV6-4
d_gene: TRBD1
j_gene: TRBJ2-5
CDR3nt: TGTGCCAGCAGTAAAACAGGGGGCGAAGAGACCCAGTACTTC
CDR3aa: CASSKTGGEETQYF

abundance: many
v_gene: TRBV6-2/TRBV6-3
d_gene: -
j_gene: TRBJ2-2
CDR3nt: TGTGCCAGCAGTACCGTGACAGTAGAGTCCGGGGAGCTGTTTTTT
CDR3aa: CASSTVTVESGELFF

abundance: few
v_gene: TRBV12-3/TRBV12-4
d_gene: -
j_gene: TRBJ2-7
CDR3nt: TGTGCCAGCAGCCCCCGGGGGGCAAGTTACGAGCAGTACTTC
CDR3aa: CASSPRGASYEQYF

abundance: -
v_gene: TRBV10-3
d_gene: -
j_gene: TRBJ2-7
CDR3nt: TGTGCCATCGCTCCTAGTCACCAATACGAGCAGTACTTC
CDR3aa: CAIAPSHQYEQYF

abundance: -
v_gene: TRBV6-1
d_gene: TRBD2
j_gene: TRBJ2-3
CDR3nt: TGTGCCAGCAGTGAATATAGCGGGGGGGCCGATACGCAGTATTTT
CDR3aa: CASSEYSGGADTQYF

abundance: many
v_gene: TRBV29-1
d_gene: -
j_gene: TRBJ1-2
CDR3nt: TGCAGCGTTGACGTAGAGTCCGACTATGGCTACACCTTC
CDR3aa: CSVDVESDYGYTF

abundance: -
v_gene: TRBV30
d_gene: -
j_gene: TRBJ1-2
CDR3nt: TGTGCCTGGAGTGTGGCAGGGAGTAACTATGGCTACACCTTC
CDR3aa: CAWSVAGSNYGYTF

abundance: -
v_gene: TRBV2
d_gene: TRBD1
j_gene: TRBJ2-3
CDR3nt: TGTGCCACCAGAGGTGACAGGGGCACAGATACGCAGTATTTT
CDR3aa: CATRGDRGTDTQYF

abundance: many
v_gene: TRBV29-1
d_gene: -
j_gene: TRBJ1-1
CDR3nt: TGCAGCGCCGACGGAACTATGATGAACACTGAAGCTTTCTTT
CDR3aa: CSADGTMMNTEAFF

abundance: few
v_gene: TRBV6-4
d_gene: TRBD2
j_gene: TRBJ2-3
CDR3nt: TGTGCCAGCAGTGAAGGCGTTAGCGGGGGGTCGGATACGCAGTATTTT
CDR3aa: CASSEGVSGGSDTQYF

abundance: medium-sized
v_gene: TRBV4-2
d_gene: -
j_gene: TRBJ2-7
CDR3nt: TGTGCCAGCAGCCAAGAAGGAAGCTACGAGCAGTACTTC
CDR3aa: CASSQEGSYEQYF

abundance: few
v_gene: TRBV9
d_gene: TRBD1
j_gene: TRBJ2-5
CDR3nt: TGTGCCAGCAGCGAGTGGGACAGGCGAGAGACCCAGTACTTC
CDR3aa: CASSEWDRRETQYF